This T cell receptor beta chain was recovered during a study of cytomegalovirus exposure and HLA in healthy donors. Broader study findings: Presence/absence analyses treated sequencing depth as roughly uniform across donors.

This clone came up once. Its matching antigen is unknown. The primer mix had 60 Vbeta and 13 Jbeta primers. Study processing details: In a later analysis, roughly 86 million unique TCR beta chains included roughly 11 million shared by two or more donors. Clones were read by immunoSEQ multiplex PCR, and TCRdb kept only the in-frame ones, dropping some. The V and J calls and clone size come from that table; D and trimming were worked out from the DNA. There are about 200,000 clones in the sample; less than 85% occur only once, and roughly 0.62% lies in the top ten. The CDR3 contains 12 residues. Germline V CDR1 and CDR2: SEHNR, FQNEAQ (reference sequence). V lost 4 bases and J lost 6, with 9 bases in between.

This chain links TRBV7-9 with TRBJ1-1; no firm D call. The receptor's source is a man between 18 and 29 years old in good health and CMV-seronegative. The source material was PBMCs. The CDR3 loop is CASSSFVPEAFF. CDR3 in DNA: TGTGCCAGCAGCTCCTTTGTCCCTGAAGCTTTCTTT.